This T cell receptor (beta chain) originates from a study of Ad26.COV2.S vaccination and SARS-CoV-2 variants. Generated by immunoSEQ multiplex PCR, the TCRdb table keeps only in-frame clones and is missing some. Of over 400,000 clones in the sample, around 92% were seen once. General study points: Breadth of non-spike TCRs did not differ between vaccinees and placebo recipients. People who got the vaccine had more spike-specific TCR breadth than people who got placebo.

As for this clone: As yet, its antigen is unknown.

J was trimmed by 4 bases and V by 6 bases; bases with no gene match: 7. Germline CDR1 SGHTA, CDR2 FQGNSA. The CDR3 extends over 15 amino acids. Treatment in this sample: some 19 received Ad26.COV2.S at low or high dose, single or two shots; 5 received placebo; per-sample allocation not given. Day 63 after the first vaccine or placebo injection was the time point for sampling. Expressing Wuhan-strain SARS-CoV-2 spike, an Ad26 vector served as the vaccine. The chain uses TRBV7-2 and TRBJ2-2; 8 bases fit TRBD2. The sample here was peripheral blood, taken in a trial of Ad26.COV2.S vaccine versus placebo. This TCR was sampled from a person between 18 and 65 years old who received the Ad26.COV2.S COVID-19 vaccine or a placebo. DNA for the CDR3: TGTGCCAGCAGTAGTCAGGCGGGGGGCACCGGGGAGCTGTTTTTT. This translates into CASSSQAGGTGELFF. Based on the CDR3 plus reference TRBV7-2 and TRBJ2-2, the full variable domain is GAGVSQSPSNKVTEKGKDVELRCDPISGHTALYWYRQSLGQGLEFLIYFQGNSAPDKSGLPSDRFSAERTGGSVSTLTIQRTQQEDSAVYLCASSSQAGGTGELFFGEGSRLTVL.